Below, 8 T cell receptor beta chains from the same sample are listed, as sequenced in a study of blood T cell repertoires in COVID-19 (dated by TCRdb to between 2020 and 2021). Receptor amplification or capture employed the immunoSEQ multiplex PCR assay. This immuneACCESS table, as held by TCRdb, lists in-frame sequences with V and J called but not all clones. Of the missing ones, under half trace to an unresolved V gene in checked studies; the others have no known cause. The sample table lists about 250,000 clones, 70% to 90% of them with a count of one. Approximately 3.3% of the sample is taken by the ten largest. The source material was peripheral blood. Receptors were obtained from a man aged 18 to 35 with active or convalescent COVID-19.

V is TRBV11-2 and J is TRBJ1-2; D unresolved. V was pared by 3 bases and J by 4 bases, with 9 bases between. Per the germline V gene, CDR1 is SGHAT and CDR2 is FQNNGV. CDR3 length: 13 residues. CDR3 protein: CASSLTSGYGYTF. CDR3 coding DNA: TGTGCCAGCAGCTTGACATCAGGCTATGGCTACACCTTC.

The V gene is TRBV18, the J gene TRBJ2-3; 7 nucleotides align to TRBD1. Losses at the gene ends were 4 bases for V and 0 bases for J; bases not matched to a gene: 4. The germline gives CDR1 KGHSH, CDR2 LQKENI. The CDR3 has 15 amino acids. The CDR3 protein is CASSHRGTSTDTQYF. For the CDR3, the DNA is TGTGCCAGCTCACACAGGGGAACTAGCACAGATACGCAGTATTTT.

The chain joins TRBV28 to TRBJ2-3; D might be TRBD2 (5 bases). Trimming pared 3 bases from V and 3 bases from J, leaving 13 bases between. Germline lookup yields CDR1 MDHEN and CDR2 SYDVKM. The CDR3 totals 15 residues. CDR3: CASSFLEGWTDTQYF. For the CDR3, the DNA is TGTGCCAGCAGTTTCTTAGAGGGATGGACAGATACGCAGTATTTT.

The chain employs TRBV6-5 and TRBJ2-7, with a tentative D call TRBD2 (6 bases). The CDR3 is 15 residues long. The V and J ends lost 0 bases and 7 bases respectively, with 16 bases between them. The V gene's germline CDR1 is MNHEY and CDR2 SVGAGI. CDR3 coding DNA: TGTGCCAGCAGTTACTCCTGGGACTCCGGAGGTGAGCAGTACTTC. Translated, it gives CASSYSWDSGGEQYF.

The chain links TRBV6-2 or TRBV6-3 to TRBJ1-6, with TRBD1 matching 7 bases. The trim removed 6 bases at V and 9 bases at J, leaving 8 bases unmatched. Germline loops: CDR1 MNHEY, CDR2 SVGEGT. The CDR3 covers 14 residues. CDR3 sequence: CASSHTGDSSPLHF. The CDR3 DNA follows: TGTGCCAGCAGCCACACAGGGGACTCTTCACCCCTCCACTTT.

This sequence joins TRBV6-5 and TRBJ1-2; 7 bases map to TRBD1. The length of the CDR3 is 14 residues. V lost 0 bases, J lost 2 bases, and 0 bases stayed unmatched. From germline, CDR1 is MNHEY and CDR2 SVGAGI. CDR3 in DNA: TGTGCCAGCAGTTACTCGACAGGGAACTATGGCTACACCTTC. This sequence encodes CASSYSTGNYGYTF.

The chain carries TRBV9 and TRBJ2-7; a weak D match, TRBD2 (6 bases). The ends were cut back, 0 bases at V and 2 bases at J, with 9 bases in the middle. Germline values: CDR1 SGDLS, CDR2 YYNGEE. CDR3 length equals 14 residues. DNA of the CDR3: TGTGCCAGCAGCGTAGGCGGAGGGACCTACGAGCAGTACTTC. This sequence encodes CASSVGGGTYEQYF.

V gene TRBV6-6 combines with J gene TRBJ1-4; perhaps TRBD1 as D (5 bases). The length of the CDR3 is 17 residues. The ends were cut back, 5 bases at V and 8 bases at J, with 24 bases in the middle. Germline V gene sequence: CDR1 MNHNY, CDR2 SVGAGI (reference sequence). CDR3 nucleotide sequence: TGTGCCAGCAGTCTAGTAGGTGGGGACCACGGAGGGGAAAAACTGTTTTTT. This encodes CASSLVGGDHGGEKLFF.